The TCR beta chain described here comes from a study of blood T cell repertoires in COVID-19. For the study at large: The United States, Italy and Spain supplied acute and convalescent COVID-19 samples. From T cells, B-cell-depleted T cells, or PBMCs came the material, which was cDNA or gDNA.

In the original analysis: Reference gene primer amplification gave nucleated cell count estimates. Repertoires were generated with immunoSEQ multiplex PCR, while TCRdb's copy carries only in-frame clones and drops some. Clone size and the V and J calls come from that table; the DNA yielded D and trimming. The sample has around 260,000 clones; around 82% are singletons. The CDR3 spans 11 residues. Trimming left V 5 bases short and J 4 bases short, with 5 bases between. The V gene's germline CDR1 is LNHDA and CDR2 SQIVND (reference sequence). Sequenced input: peripheral blood. This TCR was sampled from a woman aged 50 to 60 who had recovered from COVID-19. The chain combines TRBV19 with TRBJ1-2, with unresolved D. This chain's CDR3 is CASSSVYGYTF. The DNA of the CDR3 is TGTGCCAGTAGTTCGGTCTATGGCTACACCTTC.